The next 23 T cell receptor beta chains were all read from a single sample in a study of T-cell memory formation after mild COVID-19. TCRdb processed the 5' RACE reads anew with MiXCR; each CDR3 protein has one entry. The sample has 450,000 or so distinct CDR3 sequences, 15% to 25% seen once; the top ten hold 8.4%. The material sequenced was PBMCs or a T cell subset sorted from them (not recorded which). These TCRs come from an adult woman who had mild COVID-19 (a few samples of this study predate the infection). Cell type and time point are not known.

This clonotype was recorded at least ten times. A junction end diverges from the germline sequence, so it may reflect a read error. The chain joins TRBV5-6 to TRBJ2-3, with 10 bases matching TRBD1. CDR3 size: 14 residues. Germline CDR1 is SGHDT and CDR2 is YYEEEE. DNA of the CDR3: TGCGCCAGCAGCCCCGGGACAGGGGCAGATACGCAGTATTTT. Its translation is CASSPGTGADTQYF.

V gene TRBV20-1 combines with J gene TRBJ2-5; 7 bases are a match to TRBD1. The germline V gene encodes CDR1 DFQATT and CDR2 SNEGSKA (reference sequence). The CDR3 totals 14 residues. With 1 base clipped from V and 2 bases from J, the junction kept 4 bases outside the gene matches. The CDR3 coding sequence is TGCAGTGCTAGAGCTCCGGGACAGCAAGAGACCCAGTACTTC. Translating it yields CSARAPGQQETQYF.

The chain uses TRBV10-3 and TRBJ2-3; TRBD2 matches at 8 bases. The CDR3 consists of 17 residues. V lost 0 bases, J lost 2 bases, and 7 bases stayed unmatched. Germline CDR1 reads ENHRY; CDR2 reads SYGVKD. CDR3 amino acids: CAISESPGLVPTDTQYF. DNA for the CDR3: TGTGCCATCAGTGAGTCCCCGGGACTAGTCCCCACAGATACGCAGTATTTT.

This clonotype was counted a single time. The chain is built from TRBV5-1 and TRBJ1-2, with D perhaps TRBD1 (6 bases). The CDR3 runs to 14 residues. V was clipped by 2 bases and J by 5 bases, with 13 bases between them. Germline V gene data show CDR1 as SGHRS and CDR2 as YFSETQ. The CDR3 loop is CASSFQGNSYGYTF. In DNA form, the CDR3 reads TGCGCCAGCAGCTTTCAGGGGAACAGTTATGGCTACACCTTC.

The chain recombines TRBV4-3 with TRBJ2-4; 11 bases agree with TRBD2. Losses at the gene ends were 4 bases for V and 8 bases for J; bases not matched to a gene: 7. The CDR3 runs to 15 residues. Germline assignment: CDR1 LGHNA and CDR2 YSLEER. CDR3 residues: CASSRELAGVHIQYF. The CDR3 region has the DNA TGCGCCAGCAGCCGCGAACTAGCGGGAGTGCACATTCAGTACTTC.

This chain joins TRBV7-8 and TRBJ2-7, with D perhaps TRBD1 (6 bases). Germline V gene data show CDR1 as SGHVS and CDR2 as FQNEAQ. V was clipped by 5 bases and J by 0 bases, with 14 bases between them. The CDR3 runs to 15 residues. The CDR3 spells CASSPDRTSSYEQYF. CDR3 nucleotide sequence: TGTGCCAGCAGCCCGGACAGAACCAGCTCCTACGAGCAGTACTTC.

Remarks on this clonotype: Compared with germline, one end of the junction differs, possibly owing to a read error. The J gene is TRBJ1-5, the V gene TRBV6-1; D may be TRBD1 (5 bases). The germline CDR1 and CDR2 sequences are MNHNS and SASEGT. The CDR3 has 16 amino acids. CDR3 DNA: TGTGCCAGCAGGGAAGGATCGACAGATCGCAATCAGCCCCAGCATTTT. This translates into CASREGSTDRNQPQHF.

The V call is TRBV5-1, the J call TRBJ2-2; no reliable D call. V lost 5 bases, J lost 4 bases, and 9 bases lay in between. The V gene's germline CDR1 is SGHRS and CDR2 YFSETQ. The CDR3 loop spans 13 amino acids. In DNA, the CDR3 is TGCGCCAGCAGAACCTCGGGCACCGGGGAGCTGTTTTTT. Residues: CASRTSGTGELFF. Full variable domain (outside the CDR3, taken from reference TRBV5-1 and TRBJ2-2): KAGVTQTPRYLIKTRGQQVTLSCSPISGHRSVSWYQQTPGQGLQFLFEYFSETQRNKGNFPGRFSGRQFSNSRSEMNVSTLELGDSALYLCASRTSGTGELFFGEGSRLTVL.

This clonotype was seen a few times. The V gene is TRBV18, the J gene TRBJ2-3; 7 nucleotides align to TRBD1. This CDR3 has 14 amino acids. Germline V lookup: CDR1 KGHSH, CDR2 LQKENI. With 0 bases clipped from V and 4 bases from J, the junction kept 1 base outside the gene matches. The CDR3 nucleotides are TGTGCCAGCTCACCACCGGGGACAGCAGATACGCAGTATTTT. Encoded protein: CASSPPGTADTQYF.

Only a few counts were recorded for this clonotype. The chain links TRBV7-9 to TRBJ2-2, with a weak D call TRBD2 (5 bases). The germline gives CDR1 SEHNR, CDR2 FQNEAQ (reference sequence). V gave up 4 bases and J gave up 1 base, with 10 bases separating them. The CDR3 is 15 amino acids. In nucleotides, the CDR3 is TGTGCCAGCAGCTCAGCGGTTATGAACACCGGGGAGCTGTTTTTT. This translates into CASSSAVMNTGELFF.

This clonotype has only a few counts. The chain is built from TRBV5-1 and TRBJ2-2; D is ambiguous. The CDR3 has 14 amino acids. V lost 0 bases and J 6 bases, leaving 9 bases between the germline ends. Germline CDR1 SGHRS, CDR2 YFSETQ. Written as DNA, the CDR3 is TGCGCCAGCAGCTTGGGGTCTCCCTCCGGGGAGCTGTTTTTT. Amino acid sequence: CASSLGSPSGELFF.

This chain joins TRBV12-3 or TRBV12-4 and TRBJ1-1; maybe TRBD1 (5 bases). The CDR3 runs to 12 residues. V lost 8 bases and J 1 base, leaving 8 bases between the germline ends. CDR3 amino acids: CASGAGNTEAFF. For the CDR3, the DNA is TGTGCCAGCGGGGCGGGGAACACTGAAGCTTTCTTT.

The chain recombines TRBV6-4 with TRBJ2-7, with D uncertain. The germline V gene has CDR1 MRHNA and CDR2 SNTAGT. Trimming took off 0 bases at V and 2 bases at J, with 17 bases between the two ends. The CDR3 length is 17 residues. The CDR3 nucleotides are TGTGCCAGCAGTGACTCGAAGATGGACCCGGGCCCCTACGAGCAGTACTTC. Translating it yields CASSDSKMDPGPYEQYF.

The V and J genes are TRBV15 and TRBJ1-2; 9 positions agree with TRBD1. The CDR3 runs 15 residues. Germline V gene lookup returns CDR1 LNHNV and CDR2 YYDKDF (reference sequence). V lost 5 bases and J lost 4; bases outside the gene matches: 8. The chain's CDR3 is CATSLGQGVIYGYTF. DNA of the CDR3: TGTGCCACCAGCTTGGGACAGGGAGTCATCTATGGCTACACCTTC.

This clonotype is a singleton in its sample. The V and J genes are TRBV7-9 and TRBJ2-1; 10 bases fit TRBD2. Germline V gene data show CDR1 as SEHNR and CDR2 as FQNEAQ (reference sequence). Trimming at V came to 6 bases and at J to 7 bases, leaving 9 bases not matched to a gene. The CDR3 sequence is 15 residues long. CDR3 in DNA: TGTGCCAGCAGACCGCTTAGCGGGAGGTTGAATGAGCAGTTCTTC. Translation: CASRPLSGRLNEQFF.

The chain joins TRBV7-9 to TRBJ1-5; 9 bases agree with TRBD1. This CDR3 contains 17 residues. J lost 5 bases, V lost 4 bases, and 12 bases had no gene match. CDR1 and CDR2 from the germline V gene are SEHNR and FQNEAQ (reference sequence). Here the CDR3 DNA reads TGTGCCAGCAGCTCACGGAGCAGGACAGGGGTCGATCAGCCCCAGCATTTT. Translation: CASSSRSRTGVDQPQHF.

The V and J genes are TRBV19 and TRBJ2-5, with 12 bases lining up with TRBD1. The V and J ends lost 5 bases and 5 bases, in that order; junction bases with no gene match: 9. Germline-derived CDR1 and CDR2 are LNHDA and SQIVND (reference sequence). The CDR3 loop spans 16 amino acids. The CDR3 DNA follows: TGTGCCAGTAGTCAGCCGGGACAGGGGGCGAGTGAGACCCAGTACTTC. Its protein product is CASSQPGQGASETQYF.

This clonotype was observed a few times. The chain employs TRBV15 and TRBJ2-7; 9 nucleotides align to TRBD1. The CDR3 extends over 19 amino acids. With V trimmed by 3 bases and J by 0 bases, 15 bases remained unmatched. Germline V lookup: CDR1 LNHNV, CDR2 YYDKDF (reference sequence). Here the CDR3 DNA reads TGTGCCACCAGCAGCCGAACCATAAGGGACAGGGCAAACTCCTACGAGCAGTACTTC. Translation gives CATSSRTIRDRANSYEQYF.

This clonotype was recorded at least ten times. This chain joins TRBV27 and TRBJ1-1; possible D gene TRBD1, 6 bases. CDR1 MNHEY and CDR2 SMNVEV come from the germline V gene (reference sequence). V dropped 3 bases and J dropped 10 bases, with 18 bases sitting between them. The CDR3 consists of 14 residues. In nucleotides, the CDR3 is TGTGCCAGCAGTTTCGCTGGACAGTTACTGGTAGCTTTCTTT. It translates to CASSFAGQLLVAFF.

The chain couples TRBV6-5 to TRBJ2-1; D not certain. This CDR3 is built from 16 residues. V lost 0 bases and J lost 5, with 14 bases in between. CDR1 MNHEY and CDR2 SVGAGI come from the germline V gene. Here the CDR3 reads CASSYSISSAHNEQFF. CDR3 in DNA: TGTGCCAGCAGTTACTCAATTAGCAGTGCGCACAATGAGCAGTTCTTC.

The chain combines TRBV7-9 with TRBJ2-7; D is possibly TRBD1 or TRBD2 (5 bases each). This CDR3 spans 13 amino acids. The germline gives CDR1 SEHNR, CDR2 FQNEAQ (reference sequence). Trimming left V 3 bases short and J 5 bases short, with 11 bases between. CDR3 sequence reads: CASSLSGPNEQYF. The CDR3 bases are TGTGCCAGCAGCTTGTCGGGACCAAACGAGCAGTACTTC.

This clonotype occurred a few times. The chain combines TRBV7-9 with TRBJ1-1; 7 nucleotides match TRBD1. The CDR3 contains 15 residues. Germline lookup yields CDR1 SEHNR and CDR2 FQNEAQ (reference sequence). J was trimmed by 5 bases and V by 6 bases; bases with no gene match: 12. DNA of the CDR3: TGTGCCAGCAGATTTTCGACAGGGCGAGGGACTGAAGCTTTCTTT. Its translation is CASRFSTGRGTEAFF.

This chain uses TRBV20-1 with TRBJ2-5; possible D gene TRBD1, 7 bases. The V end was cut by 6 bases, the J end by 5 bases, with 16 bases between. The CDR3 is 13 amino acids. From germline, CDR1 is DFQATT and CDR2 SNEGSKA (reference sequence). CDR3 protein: CSAQAGGSETQYF. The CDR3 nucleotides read TGCAGTGCCCAAGCAGGGGGGAGCGAGACCCAGTACTTC.